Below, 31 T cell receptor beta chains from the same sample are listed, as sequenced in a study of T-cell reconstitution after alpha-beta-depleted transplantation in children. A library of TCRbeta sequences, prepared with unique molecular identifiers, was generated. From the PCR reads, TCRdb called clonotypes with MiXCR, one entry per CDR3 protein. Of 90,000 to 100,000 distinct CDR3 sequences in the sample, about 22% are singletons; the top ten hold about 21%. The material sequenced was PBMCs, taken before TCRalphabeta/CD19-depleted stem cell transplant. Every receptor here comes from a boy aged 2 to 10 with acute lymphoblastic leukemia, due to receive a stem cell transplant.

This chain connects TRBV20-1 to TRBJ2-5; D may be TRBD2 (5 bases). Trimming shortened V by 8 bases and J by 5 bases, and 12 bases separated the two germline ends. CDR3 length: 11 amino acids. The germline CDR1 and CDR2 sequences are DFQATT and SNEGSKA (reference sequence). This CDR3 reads CSLPPGETQYF. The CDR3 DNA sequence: TGCAGTCTCCCGCCGGGGGAGACCCAGTACTTC.

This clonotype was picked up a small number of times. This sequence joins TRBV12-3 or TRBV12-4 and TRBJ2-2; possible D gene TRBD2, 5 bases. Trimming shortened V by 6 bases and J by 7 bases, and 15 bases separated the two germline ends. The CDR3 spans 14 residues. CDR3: CASSKGLIFGELFF. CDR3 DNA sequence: TGTGCCAGCAGCAAAGGACTGATTTTCGGGGAGCTGTTTTTT.

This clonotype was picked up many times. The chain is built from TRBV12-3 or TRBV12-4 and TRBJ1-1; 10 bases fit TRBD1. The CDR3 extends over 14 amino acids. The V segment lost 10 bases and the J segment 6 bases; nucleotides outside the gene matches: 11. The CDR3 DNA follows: TGTGCCACGTGCCTAGGGGACAGGGGATCTGAAGCTTTCTTT. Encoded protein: CATCLGDRGSEAFF.

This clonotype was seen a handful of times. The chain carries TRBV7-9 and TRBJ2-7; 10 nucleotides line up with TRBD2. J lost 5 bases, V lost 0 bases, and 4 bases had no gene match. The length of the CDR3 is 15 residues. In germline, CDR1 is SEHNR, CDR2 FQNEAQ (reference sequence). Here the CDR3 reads CASSLASGRADEQYF. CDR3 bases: TGTGCCAGCAGCTTAGCGAGCGGGAGGGCCGACGAGCAGTACTTC.

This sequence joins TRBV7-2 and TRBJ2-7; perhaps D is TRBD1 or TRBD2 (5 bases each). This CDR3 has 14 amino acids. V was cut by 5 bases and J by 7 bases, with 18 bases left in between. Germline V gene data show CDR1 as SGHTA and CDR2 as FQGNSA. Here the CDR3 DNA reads TGTGCCAGCAGCCTAACACCGATCAGGGAGGAGCAGTACTTC. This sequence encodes CASSLTPIREEQYF.

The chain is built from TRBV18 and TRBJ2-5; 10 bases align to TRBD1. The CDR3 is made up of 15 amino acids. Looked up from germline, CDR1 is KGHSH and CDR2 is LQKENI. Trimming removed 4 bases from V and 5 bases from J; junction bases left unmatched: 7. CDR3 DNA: TGTGCCAGCTCACATCCGGGACAGGGGCTGGAGACCCAGTACTTC. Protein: CASSHPGQGLETQYF. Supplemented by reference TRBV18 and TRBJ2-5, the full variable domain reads NAGVMQNPRHLVRRRGQEARLRCSPMKGHSHVYWYRQLPEEGLKFMVYLQKENIIDESGMPKERFSAEFPKEGPSILRIQQVVRGDSAAYFCASSHPGQGLETQYFGPGTRLLVL.

Here the CDR3 DNA reads TGTGCCAGCAGCTTAACGCGCGGAGGGGGTACAGATACGCAGTATTTT. Its protein product is CASSLTRGGGTDTQYF. The V gene is TRBV7-3, the J gene TRBJ2-3; D possibly matches TRBD1 or TRBD2 (6 bases each). V was trimmed by 0 bases and J by 3 bases, leaving 13 bases between them. Germline values: CDR1 SGHTA, CDR2 FQGTGA. The CDR3 is 16 amino acids.

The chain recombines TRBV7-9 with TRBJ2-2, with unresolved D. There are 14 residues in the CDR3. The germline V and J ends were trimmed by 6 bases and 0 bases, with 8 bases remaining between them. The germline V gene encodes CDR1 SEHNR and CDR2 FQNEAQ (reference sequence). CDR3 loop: CASRRRANTGELFF. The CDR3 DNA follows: TGTGCCAGCAGGAGGCGAGCGAACACCGGGGAGCTGTTTTTT.

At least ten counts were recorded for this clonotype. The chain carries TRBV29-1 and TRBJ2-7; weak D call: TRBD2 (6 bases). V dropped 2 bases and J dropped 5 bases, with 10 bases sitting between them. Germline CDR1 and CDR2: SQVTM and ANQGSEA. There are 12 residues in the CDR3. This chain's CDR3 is CSVELGGHEQYF. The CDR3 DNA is TGCAGCGTTGAACTGGGAGGTCACGAGCAGTACTTC.

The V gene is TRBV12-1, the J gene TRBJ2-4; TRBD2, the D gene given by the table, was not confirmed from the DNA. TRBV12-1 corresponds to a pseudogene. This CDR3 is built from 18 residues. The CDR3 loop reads CASSFSAEGRVAKNIQYF. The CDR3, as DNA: TGTGCCAGCAGCTTCTCAGCGGAGGGGCGGGTAGCCAAAAACATTCAGTACTTC.

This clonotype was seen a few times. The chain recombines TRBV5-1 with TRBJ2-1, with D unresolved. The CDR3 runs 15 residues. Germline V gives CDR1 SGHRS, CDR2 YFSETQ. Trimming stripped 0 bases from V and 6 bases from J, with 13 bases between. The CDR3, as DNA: TGCGCCAGCAGCTTGGGGATAGCCGTTGGCAATGAGCAGTTCTTC. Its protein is CASSLGIAVGNEQFF.

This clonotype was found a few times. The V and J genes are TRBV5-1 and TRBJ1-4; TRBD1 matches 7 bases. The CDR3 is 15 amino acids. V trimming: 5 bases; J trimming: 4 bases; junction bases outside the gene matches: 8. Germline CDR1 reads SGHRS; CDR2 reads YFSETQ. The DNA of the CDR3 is TGCGCCAGCAGTCGCAGGGGGAAGGATAATGAAAAACTGTTTTTT. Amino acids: CASSRRGKDNEKLFF.

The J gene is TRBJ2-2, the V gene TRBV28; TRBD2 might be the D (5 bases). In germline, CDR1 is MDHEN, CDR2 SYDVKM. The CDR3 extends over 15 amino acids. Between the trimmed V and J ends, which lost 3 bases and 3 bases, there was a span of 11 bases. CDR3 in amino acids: CASSLGLGDTGELFF. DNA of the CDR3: TGTGCCAGCAGTTTGGGGTTGGGAGACACCGGGGAGCTGTTTTTT. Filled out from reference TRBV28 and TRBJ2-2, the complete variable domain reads DVKVTQSSRYLVKRTGEKVFLECVQDMDHENMFWYRQDPGLGLRLIYFSYDVKMKEKGDIPEGYSVSREKKERFSLILESASTNQTSMYLCASSLGLGDTGELFFGEGSRLTVL.

The CDR3 DNA reads as TGTGCCAGCAGGTCGTCCGGGACCATCTACAATGAGCAGTTCTTC. This sequence encodes CASRSSGTIYNEQFF. The gene calls are TRBV12-3 or TRBV12-4 and TRBJ2-1; D assignment may be TRBD1 or TRBD2 (5 bases each). The CDR3 length is 15 residues. Trimming stripped 6 bases from V and 3 bases from J, with 15 bases between.

The CDR3 spells CATRLRHGSTDTQYF. CDR3 in DNA: TGTGCCACCCGGTTAAGACATGGAAGCACAGATACGCAGTATTTT. V and J are TRBV14 and TRBJ2-3; no clear D. V was trimmed by 10 bases and J by 0 bases, leaving 17 bases between them. Germline CDR1 reads SGHDN; CDR2 reads FVKESK. The CDR3 totals 15 residues. The whole variable domain, filled in from reference TRBV14 and TRBJ2-3, reads EAGVTQFPSHSVIEKGQTVTLRCDPISGHDNLYWYRRVMGKEIKFLLHFVKESKQDESGMPNNRFLAERTGGTYSTLKVQPAELEDSGVYFCATRLRHGSTDTQYFGPGTRLTVL.

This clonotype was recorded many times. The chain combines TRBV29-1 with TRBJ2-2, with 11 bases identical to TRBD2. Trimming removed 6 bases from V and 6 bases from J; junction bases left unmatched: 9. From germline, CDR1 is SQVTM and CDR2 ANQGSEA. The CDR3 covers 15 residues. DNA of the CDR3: TGCAGCGTGGGCACTAGCGGGAGCGGGGCCGGGGAGCTGTTTTTT. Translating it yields CSVGTSGSGAGELFF.

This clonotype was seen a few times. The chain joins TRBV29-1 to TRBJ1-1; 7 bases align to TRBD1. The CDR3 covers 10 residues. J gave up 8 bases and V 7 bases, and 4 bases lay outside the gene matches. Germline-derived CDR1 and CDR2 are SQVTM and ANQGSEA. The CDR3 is CSAMDREAFF. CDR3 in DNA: TGCAGCGCCATGGACAGGGAAGCTTTCTTT.

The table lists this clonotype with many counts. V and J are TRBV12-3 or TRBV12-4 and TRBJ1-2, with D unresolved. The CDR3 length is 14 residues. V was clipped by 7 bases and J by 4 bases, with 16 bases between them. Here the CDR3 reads CASTMTGSGYGYTF. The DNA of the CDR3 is TGTGCCAGCACCATGACTGGGTCGGGCTATGGCTACACCTTC.

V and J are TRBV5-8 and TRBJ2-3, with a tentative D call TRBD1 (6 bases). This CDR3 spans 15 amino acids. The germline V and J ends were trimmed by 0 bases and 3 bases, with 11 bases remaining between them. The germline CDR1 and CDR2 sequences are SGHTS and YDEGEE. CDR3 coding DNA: TGTGCCAGCAGCTTGGTACAGGGAACAACAGATACGCAGTATTTT. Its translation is CASSLVQGTTDTQYF.

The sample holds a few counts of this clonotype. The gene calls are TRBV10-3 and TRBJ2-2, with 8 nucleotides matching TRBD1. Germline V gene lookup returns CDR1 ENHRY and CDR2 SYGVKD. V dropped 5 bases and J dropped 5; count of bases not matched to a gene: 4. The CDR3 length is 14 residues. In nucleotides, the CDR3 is TGTGCCATCAGTCCCAGACAGGGGACCGGGGAGCTGTTTTTT. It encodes CAISPRQGTGELFF.

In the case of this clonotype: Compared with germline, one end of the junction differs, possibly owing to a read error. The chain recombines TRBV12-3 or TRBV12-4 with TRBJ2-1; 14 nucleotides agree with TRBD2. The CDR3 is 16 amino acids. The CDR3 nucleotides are TGTGCCAGCATTTTTTCGGGACTAGCGGGAGACAATGTGCAGTTCTTC. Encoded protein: CASIFSGLAGDNVQFF.

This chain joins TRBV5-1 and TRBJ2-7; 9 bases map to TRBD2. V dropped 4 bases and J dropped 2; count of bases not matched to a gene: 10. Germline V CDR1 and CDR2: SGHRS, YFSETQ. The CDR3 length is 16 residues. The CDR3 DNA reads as TGCGCCAGCAGCCTCCTGACTAGCGGAGCGCCCTACGAGCAGTACTTC. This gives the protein CASSLLTSGAPYEQYF.

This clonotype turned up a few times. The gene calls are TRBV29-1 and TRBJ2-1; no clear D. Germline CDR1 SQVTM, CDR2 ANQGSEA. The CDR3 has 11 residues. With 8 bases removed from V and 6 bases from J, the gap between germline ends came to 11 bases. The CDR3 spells CSFWTSNEQFF. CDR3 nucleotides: TGCAGCTTCTGGACGAGCAATGAGCAGTTCTTC.

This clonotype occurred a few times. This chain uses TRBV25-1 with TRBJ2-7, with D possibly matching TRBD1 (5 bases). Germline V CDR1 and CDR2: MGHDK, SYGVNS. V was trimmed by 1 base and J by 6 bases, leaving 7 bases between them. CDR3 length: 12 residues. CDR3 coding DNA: TGTGCCAGCAGTGAATCAGGGATCGAGCAGTACTTC. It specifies CASSESGIEQYF.

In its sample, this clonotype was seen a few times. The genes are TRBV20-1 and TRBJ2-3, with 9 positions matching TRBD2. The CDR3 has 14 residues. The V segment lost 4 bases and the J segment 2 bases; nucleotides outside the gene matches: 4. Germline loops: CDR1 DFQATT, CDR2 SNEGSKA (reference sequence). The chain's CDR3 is CSAKASGNTDTQYF. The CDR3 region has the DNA TGCAGTGCTAAGGCTAGCGGGAACACAGATACGCAGTATTTT.

The CDR3: CASSYRGPLGAFF. CDR3 in DNA: TGTGCCAGCAGCTACCGGGGCCCGCTGGGGGCTTTCTTT. The V and J genes are TRBV12-3 or TRBV12-4 and TRBJ1-1, with a possible D match to TRBD1 (5 bases). CDR3 size: 13 residues. Between the trimmed V and J ends, which lost 6 bases and 11 bases, there was a span of 19 bases.

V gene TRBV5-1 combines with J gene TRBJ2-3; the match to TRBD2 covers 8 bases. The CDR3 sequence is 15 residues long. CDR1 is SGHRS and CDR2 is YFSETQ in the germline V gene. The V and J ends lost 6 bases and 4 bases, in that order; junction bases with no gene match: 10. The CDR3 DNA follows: TGCGCCAGCAAACCAGCGGGAGCCTCCTCAGATACGCAGTATTTT. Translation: CASKPAGASSDTQYF.

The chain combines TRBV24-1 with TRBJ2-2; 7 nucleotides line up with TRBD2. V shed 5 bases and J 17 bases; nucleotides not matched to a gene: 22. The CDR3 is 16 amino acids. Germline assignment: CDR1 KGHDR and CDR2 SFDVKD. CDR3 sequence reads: CATSGTRDYRTGEPFF. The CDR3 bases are TGTGCCACCAGTGGAACCCGGGACTACCGCACCGGGGAGCCTTTTTTT.

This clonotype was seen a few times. CDR3 residues: CASSLGGASSGANVLTF. The CDR3 DNA reads TGCGCCAGCAGCTTGGGGGGGGCGAGCTCTGGGGCCAACGTCCTGACTTTC. The chain uses TRBV5-1 and TRBJ2-6; D could derive from TRBD1 or TRBD2 (6 bases each). The CDR3 spans 17 residues. The germline V gene has CDR1 SGHRS and CDR2 YFSETQ. V lost 0 bases and J lost 0, with 10 bases in between.

The CDR3 spells CASSFGRSTDTQYF. The CDR3 bases are TGCGCCAGCAGCTTTGGGCGGAGCACAGATACGCAGTATTTT. The rearrangement links TRBV5-1 to TRBJ2-3; D gene uncertain. Trimming pared 2 bases from V and 0 bases from J, leaving 7 bases between. The length of the CDR3 is 14 residues. Germline V gene sequence: CDR1 SGHRS, CDR2 YFSETQ.

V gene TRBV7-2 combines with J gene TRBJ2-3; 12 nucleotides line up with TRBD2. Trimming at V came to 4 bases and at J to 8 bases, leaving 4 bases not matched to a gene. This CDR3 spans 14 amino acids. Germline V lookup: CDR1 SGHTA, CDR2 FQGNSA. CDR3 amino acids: CASSSSSGGGTQYF. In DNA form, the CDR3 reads TGTGCCAGCAGCTCTTCTAGCGGGGGGGGTACGCAGTATTTT.